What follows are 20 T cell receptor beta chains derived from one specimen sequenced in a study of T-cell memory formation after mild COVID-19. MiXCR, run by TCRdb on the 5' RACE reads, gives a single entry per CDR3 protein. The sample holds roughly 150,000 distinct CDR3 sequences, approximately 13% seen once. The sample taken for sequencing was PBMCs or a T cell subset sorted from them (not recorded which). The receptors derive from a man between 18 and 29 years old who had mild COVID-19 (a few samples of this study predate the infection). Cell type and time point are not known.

The DNA of the CDR3 is TGTGCCAGCAGTTACGCCGGGACTAGCGGGGGGGCCTCCTACAATGAGCAGTTCTTC. It codes for CASSYAGTSGGASYNEQFF. The rearrangement uses TRBV6-5 and TRBJ2-1; 16 nucleotides align to TRBD2. V lost 2 bases to trimming and J lost 0 bases; unmatched junction nucleotides: 4. Germline values: CDR1 MNHEY, CDR2 SVGAGI. The CDR3 consists of 19 residues.

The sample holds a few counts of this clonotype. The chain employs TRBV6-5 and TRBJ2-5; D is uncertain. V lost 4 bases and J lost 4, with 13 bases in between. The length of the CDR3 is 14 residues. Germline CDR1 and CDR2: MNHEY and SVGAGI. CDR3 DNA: TGTGCCAGCAGTTTCGGAGACTCGGGAGAGACCCAGTACTTC. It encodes CASSFGDSGETQYF.

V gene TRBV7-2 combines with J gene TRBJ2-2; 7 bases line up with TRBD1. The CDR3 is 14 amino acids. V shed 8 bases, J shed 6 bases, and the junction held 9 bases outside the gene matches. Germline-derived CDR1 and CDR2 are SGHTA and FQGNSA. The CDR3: CASALGQASGELFF. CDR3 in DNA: TGTGCCAGCGCTCTAGGACAGGCCTCCGGGGAGCTGTTTTTT. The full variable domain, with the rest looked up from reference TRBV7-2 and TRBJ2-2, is GAGVSQSPSNKVTEKGKDVELRCDPISGHTALYWYRQSLGQGLEFLIYFQGNSAPDKSGLPSDRFSAERTGGSVSTLTIQRTQQEDSAVYLCASALGQASGELFFGEGSRLTVL.

CDR3: CASSQGAGTSRSYNEQFF. The CDR3 coding sequence is TGTGCCAGCAGCCAGGGGGCCGGGACTAGCCGATCCTACAATGAGCAGTTCTTC. The chain links TRBV4-2 to TRBJ2-1, with 9 positions matching TRBD2. The V and J ends lost 3 bases and 1 base, in that order; junction bases with no gene match: 10. This CDR3 spans 18 amino acids. CDR1 and CDR2 from the germline V gene are LGHNA and YNFKEQ.

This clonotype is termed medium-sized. The DNA for the CDR3 is TGTGCCAGCAGCTCAACGGGAAATACGCAGTATTTT. Residues: CASSSTGNTQYF. This chain links TRBV7-2 with TRBJ2-3; D is possibly TRBD2 (5 bases). Trimming removed 4 bases from V and 7 bases from J, with 9 bases in between. This CDR3 has 12 amino acids. The germline V gene has CDR1 SGHTA and CDR2 FQGNSA.

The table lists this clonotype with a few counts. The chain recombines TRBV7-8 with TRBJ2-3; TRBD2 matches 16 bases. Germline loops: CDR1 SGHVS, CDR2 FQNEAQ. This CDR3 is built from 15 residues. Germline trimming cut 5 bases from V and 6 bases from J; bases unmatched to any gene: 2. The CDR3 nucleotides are TGTGCCAGCAGCCGGGGACTAGCGGGGGGGGATACGCAGTATTTT. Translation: CASSRGLAGGDTQYF.

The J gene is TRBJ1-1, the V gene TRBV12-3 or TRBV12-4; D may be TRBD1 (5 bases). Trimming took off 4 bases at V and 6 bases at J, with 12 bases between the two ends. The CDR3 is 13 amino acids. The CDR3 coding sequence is TGTGCCAGCAGTTCGAGTCAGGGTGCTGAAGCTTTCTTT. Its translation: CASSSSQGAEAFF.

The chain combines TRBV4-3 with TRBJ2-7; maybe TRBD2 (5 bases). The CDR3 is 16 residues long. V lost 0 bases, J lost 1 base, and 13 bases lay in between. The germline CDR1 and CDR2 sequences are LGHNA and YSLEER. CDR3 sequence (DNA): TGCGCCAGCAGCCAAGATTCCCTGTCGGGATCCTACGAGCAGTACGTC. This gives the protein CASSQDSLSGSYEQYV.

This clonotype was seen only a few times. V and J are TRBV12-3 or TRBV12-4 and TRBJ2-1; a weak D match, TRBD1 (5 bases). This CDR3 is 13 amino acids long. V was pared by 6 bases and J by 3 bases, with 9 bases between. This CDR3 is CASSWGRYNEQFF. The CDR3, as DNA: TGTGCCAGCAGCTGGGGCCGCTACAATGAGCAGTTCTTC.

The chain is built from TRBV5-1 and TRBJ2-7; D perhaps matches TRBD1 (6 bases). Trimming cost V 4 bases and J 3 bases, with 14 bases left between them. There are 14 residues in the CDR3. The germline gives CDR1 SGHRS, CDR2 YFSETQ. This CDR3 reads CASSDPRDNYEQYF. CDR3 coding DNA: TGCGCCAGCAGCGATCCCCGGGACAACTACGAGCAGTACTTC.

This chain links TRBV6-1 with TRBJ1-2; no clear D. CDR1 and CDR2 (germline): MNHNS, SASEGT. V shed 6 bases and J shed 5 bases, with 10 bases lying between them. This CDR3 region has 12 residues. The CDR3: CASRRDSYGYTF. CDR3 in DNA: TGTGCCAGCAGACGAGATTCTTATGGCTACACCTTC.

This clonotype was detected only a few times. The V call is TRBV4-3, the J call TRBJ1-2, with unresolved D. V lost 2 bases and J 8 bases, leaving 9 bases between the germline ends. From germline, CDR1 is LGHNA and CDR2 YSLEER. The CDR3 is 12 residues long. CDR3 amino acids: CASSQRLGGYTF. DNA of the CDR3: TGCGCCAGCAGCCAAAGACTGGGGGGCTACACCTTC.

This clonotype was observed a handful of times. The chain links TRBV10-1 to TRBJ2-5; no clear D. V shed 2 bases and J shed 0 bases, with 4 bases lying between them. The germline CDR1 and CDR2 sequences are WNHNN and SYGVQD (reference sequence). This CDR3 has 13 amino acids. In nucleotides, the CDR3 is TGCGCCAGCAGTGAGGGACACCAAGAGACCCAGTACTTC. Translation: CASSEGHQETQYF.

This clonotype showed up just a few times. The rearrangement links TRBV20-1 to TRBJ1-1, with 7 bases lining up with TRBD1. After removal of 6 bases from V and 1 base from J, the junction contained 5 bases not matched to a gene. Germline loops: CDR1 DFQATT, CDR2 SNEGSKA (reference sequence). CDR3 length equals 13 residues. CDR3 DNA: TGCAGTGCGGGGGGGGACAGGAACACTGAAGCTTTCTTT. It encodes CSAGGDRNTEAFF.

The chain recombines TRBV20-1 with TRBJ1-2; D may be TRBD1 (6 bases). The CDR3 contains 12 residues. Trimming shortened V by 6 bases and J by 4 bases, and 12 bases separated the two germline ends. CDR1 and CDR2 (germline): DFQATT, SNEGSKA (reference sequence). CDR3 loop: CSAHQGTYGYTF. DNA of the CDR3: TGCAGTGCGCACCAGGGGACCTATGGCTACACCTTC.

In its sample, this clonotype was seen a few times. The chain's CDR3 is CASSLRPENTEAFF. Here the CDR3 DNA reads TGTGCCAGCAGCTTACGACCGGAGAACACTGAAGCTTTCTTT. This rearrangement joins TRBV6-5 to TRBJ1-1; D is unclear. V lost 6 bases and J 1 base, leaving 12 bases between the germline ends. Germline CDR1 is MNHEY and CDR2 is SVGAGI. The CDR3 runs 14 residues.

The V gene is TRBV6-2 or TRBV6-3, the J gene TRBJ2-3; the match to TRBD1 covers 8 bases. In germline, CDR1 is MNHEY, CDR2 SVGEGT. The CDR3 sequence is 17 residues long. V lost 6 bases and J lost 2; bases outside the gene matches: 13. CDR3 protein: CASSPGPGTGPTDTQYF. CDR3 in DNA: TGTGCCAGCAGCCCCGGGCCTGGGACAGGACCCACAGATACGCAGTATTTT.

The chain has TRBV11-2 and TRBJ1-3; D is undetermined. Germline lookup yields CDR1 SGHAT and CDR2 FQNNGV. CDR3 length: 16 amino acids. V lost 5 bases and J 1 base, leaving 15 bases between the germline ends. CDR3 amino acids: CASSVRLRESGNTIYF. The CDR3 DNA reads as TGTGCCAGCAGCGTCAGACTTCGGGAATCTGGAAACACCATATATTTT.

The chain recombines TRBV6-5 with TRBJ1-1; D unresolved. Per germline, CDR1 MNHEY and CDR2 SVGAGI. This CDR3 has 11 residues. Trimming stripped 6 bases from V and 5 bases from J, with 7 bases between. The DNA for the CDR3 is TGTGCCAGCAGGAAAAGAACTGAAGCTTTCTTT. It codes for CASRKRTEAFF.

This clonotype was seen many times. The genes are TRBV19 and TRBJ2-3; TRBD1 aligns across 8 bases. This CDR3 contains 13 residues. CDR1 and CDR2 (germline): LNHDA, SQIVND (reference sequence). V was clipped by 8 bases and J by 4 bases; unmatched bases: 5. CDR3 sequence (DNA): TGTGCCAGTCGACAGGGGCCCTCAGATACGCAGTATTTT. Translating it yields CASRQGPSDTQYF.